This note documents a single T cell receptor (beta chain) sequence. This sample stems from a study of control samples from healthy donors and cancer patients. Assay used: immunoSEQ multiplex PCR; TCRdb lists only in-frame clones, some missing. The sample has approximately 50,000 clones, around 87% seen once. This CDR3 comprises 14 residues. Trimming at V came to 3 bases and at J to 6 bases, leaving 4 bases not matched to a gene. Germline V gives CDR1 ENHRY, CDR2 SYGVKD. The V gene is TRBV10-3, the J gene TRBJ2-7, with TRBD2 matching 11 bases. The sample was PBMCs. The clonotype originates from a woman in her sixties with lung cancer. The CDR3 here is CAISELAGDGEQYF. The DNA of the CDR3 is TGTGCCATCAGTGAACTAGCGGGGGATGGCGAGCAGTACTTC.